The sequence of this T cell receptor beta chain was determined in a study of neurological immune-mediated disorders. Whole-study findings and limits: Sharing of CDR3 amino acid sequences among expanded clones across subjects was absent, suggesting private repertoires in all groups. On phylogenetic grouping, the repertoires of 18 of 34 multiple sclerosis patients fell within one related-CDR3 cluster, constituting a possible signature. HTLV-1-associated myelopathy led in TCR clonal expansion, while multiple sclerosis ranked lowest, below healthy controls.

With 10-nucleotide random UMIs included, cDNA was synthesized by 5'RACE. TCRdb passed the 5' RACE reads through MiXCR, listing each CDR3 protein once. This table has some 95,000 distinct CDR3 sequences, around 3.4% appearing once. Trimming pared 6 bases from V and 0 bases from J, leaving 12 bases between. Germline CDR1 reads DFQATT; CDR2 reads SNEGSKA (reference sequence). The CDR3 has 14 amino acids. As to this clonotype: Its specificity is unknown.

The chain employs TRBV20-1 and TRBJ2-1; D uncertain. This TCR was sampled from a woman aged 18-35 years with multiple sclerosis. Source material: PBMCs. CDR3 protein: CSATRASSYNEQFF. In DNA form, the CDR3 reads TGCAGTGCGACCCGCGCGAGCTCCTACAATGAGCAGTTCTTC.